This T cell receptor beta chain appears in the sequencing data of a study of T-cell memory formation after mild COVID-19. Unmatched junction bases numbered 7, after V lost 5 bases and J lost 1 base. Germline lookup yields CDR1 MDHEN and CDR2 SYDVKM. The CDR3 has 15 residues. This clonotype was picked up a small number of times. TCRdb called the 5' RACE reads again in MiXCR, with one record for every CDR3 protein. The repertoire has 190,000 or so distinct CDR3 sequences, approximately 10% of them found once; the top ten carry 3% to 3.5%. V and J are TRBV28 and TRBJ2-7, with 8 bases lining up with TRBD1. The material sequenced was PBMCs or a T cell subset sorted from them (not recorded which). The receptor comes from a man in his late teens or twenties who had mild COVID-19 (a few samples of this study predate the infection). Cell type and time point are not known. The CDR3: CASSTDRQGSYEQYV. For the CDR3, the DNA is TGTGCCAGCAGTACCGACCGACAGGGGTCCTACGAGCAGTACGTC.